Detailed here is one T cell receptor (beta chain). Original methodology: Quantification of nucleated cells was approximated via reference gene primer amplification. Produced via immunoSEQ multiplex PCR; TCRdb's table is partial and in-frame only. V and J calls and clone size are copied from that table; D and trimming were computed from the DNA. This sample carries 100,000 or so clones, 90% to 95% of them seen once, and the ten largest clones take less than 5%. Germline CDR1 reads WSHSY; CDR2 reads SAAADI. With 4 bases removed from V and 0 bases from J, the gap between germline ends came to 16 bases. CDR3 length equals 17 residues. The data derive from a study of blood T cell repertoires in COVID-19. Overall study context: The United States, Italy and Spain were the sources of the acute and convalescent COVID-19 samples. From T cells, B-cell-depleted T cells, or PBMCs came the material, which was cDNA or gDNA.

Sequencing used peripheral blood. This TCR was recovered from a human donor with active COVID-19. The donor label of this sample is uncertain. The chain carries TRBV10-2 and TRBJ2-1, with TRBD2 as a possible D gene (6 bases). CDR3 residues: CASSGSGYKSSYNEQFF. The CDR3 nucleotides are TGCGCCAGCAGTGGTAGCGGATACAAGAGCTCCTACAATGAGCAGTTCTTC.